This TCR beta chain was sequenced in a study of graft-versus-host responses after intestinal transplantation (dated by TCRdb to 2020 to 2023). In terms of the full investigation: Recipients received multivisceral, liver-intestinal, or isolated intestinal transplants. Every recipient was given anti-thymocyte globulin induction, followed by roughly 3 years of maintenance tacrolimus and steroids. After intestinal transplantation, graft-versus-host and host-versus-graft alloreactive T cell clones in the graft, circulation and bone marrow were tracked using bulk TCR-beta CDR3 sequencing. Alloreactive clones were identified by sequencing pre-transplant mixed lymphocyte reaction products and comparing these products with unstimulated pre-transplant donor and recipient T cells. The cohort enrolled 20 to 30 intestinal transplant recipients including one retransplant, and 3 patients lacking pretransplant specimens were excluded. Donor T cell macrochimerism was defined as a peak of at least 4% donor T cells among recipient peripheral blood mononuclear cells. Samples from three later patients were sequenced in-house on an Illumina MiSeq with MiXCR processing rather than by the commercial service.

In light of the paper, this sample's time point label describes: cells obtained before transplantation from donor or recipient. CD3+CD4+ and CD3+CD8+ populations were FACS-sorted from unstimulated pre-transplant donor and recipient cells taken from spleen or lymph nodes. Library preparation employed the immunoSEQ multiplex PCR assay. For most patients, genomic DNA was isolated with the Qiagen DNeasy Blood and Tissue Kit and shipped frozen to Adaptive Biotechnologies for TCR sequencing. Adaptive Biotechnologies carried out high-throughput TCR-beta CDR3 sequencing of genomic DNA for most patients. The authors processed their data as follows. Adaptive's ImmunoSEQ software supplied the TCR sequencing data for approximately 18 patients, while MiXCR and VDJtools were used to process a few other patients. To correct CD4 versus CD8 sorting errors, any sequence found in both subsets at a frequency ratio below 5:1 was removed. CDR3 nucleotide sequences shared between donor and recipient were removed because their origin could not be assigned. To be classed as alloreactive, a clone needed at least 2-fold expansion over unstimulated cells and a minimum CFSE-low frequency of 0.002% (template counts) or 0.001% (read counts). A clone was considered mappable if detected in the sequenced pre-transplant spleen, lymph node, or MLR CFSE-low populations of the donor or recipient. The cumulative frequency of alloreactive clones was calculated as a percentage of all sequences, weighted by copy number. The table comes from immuneACCESS by way of TCRdb, which keeps in-frame sequences with V and J called. Part of the clones is missing from these tables; in studies checked, under half for an unresolved V gene and the rest for unknown reasons. That table is the source of V, J and clone size, and D and trimming were worked out from the DNA. The sample profile shows roughly 75,000 clones; 75% to 95% of them were found once. 0.1% of the sample rests with the top ten.

The full study reports these points: Early after transplant, declines in HvG clones were associated with peak levels of circulating GvH clones. In the allografts of patients with donor T cell macrochimerism, GvH to HvG T cell clonal ratios were high. The relatively low number and heterogeneity of intestinal transplant patients limited the conclusions. GvH clones were detected in recipient bone marrow, and some of these GvH clones were observed earlier in ileal mucosa or blood, consistent with an intestinal mucosal origin.

Comments on this clone: It has no known antigen specificity. Within one base of it there is no much larger clone, and no base qualities were kept.

This receptor was obtained from a human donor who received an intestinal transplant. This sample comprised unstimulated CD4+ T cells sorted from spleen or lymph node cells, obtained before intestinal transplant.

The DNA reads as follows: TGTGCCAGCAGCCTTGACAGGGCGGATGGCTACACCTTC. Its product reads: CASSLDRADGYTF. The V and J genes are TRBV11-3 and TRBJ1-2, with 7 bases in between that match TRBD1. CDR1 and CDR2, looked up from the germline V gene, are SGHNT and YENEEA. CDR3 length: 13 amino acids, cysteine to phenylalanine. Of the read, only the CDR3 DNA is kept; its 39 bases are in frame from base 1. Relative to germline, V is missing 5 bases and J is missing 6 bases, with 6 bases of the junction outside any gene match.